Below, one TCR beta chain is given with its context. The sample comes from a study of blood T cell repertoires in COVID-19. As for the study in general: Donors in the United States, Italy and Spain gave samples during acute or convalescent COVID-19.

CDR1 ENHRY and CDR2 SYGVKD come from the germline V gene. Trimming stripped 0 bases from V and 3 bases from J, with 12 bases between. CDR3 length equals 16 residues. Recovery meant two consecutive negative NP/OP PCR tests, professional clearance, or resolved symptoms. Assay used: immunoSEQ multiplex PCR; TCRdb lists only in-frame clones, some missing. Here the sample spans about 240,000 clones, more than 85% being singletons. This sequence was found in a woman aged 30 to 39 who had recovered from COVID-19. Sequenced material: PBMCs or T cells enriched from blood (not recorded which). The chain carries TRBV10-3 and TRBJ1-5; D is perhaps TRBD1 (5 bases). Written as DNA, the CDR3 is TGTGCCATCAGTGAGTCCGGGGGGATGAACAATCAGCCCCAGCATTTT. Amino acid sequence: CAISESGGMNNQPQHF.